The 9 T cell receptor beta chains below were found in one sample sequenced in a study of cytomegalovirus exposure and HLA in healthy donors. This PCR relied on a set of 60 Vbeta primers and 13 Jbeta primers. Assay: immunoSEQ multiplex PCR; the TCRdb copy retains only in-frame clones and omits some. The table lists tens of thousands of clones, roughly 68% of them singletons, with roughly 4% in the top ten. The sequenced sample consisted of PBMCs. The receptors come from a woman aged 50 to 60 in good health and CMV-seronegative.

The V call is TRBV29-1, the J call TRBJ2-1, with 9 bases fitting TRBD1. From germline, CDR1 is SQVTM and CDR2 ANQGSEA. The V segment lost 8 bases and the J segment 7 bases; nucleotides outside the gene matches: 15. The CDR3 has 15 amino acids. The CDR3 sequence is CSHGPRTGARNEQFF. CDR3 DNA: TGCAGCCACGGCCCCCGGACAGGGGCAAGGAATGAGCAGTTCTTC.

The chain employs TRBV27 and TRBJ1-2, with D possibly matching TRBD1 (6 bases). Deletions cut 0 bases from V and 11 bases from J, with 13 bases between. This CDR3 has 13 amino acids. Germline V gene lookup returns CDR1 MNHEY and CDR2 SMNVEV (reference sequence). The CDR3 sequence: CASSLSWQGLYTF. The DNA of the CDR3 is TGTGCCAGCAGTTTATCGTGGCAGGGGCTTTACACCTTC.

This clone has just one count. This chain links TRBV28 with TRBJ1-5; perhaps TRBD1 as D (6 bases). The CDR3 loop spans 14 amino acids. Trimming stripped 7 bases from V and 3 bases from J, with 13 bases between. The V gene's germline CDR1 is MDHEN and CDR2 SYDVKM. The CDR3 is CASIGGSLNQPQHF. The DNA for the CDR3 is TGTGCCAGCATAGGGGGTTCCCTCAATCAGCCCCAGCATTTT.

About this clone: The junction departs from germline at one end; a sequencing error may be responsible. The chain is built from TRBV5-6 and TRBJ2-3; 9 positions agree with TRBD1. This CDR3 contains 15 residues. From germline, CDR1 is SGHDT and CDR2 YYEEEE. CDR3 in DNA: TGTGCCAGCAGCTTGGGAGGACCCGACAGGGGGGTACGAAGGTTT. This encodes CASSLGGPDRGVRRF.

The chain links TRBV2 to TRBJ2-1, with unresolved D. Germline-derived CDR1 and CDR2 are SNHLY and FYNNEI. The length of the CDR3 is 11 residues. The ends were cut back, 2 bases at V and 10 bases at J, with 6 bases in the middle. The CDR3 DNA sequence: TGTGCCAGCAGTGAAAGGAGCGAGCAGTTCTTC. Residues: CASSERSEQFF. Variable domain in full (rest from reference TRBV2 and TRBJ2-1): EPEVTQTPSHQVTQMGQEVILRCVPISNHLYFYWYRQILGQKVEFLVSFYNNEISEKSEIFDDQFSVERPDGSNFTLKIRSTKLEDSAMYFCASSERSEQFFGPGTRLTVL.

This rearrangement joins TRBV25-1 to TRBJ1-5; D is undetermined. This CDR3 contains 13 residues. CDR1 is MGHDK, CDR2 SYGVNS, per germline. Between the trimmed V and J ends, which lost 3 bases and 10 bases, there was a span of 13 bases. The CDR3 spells CASSDSDTLPQHF. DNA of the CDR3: TGTGCCAGCAGTGACTCAGACACCCTCCCCCAGCATTTT.

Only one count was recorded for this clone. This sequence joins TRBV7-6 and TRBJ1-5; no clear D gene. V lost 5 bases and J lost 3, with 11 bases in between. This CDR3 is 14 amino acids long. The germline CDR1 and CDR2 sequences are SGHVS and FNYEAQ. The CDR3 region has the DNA TGTGCCAGCAGCCCCACCGGGGACAATCAGCCCCAGCATTTT. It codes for CASSPTGDNQPQHF.

The CDR3 is CASSLGQGGQEQYF. CDR3 nucleotides: TGTGCCAGCAGCTTGGGACAGGGGGGTCAAGAGCAGTACTTC. The V and J genes are TRBV13 and TRBJ2-7, with TRBD1 matching over 11 bases. The CDR3 runs 14 residues. The junction had 5 bases not matched to a gene; V was cut back by 3 bases and J by 7 bases. Germline CDR1 PRHDT, CDR2 FYEKMQ (reference sequence). Full variable domain (rest looked up from reference TRBV13 and TRBJ2-7): AAGVIQSPRHLIKEKRETATLKCYPIPRHDTVYWYQQGPGQDPQFLISFYEKMQSDKGSIPDRFSAQQFSDYHSELNMSSLELGDSALYFCASSLGQGGQEQYFGPGTRLTVT.

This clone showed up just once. CDR3 sequence reads: CASSQERPTGGNTGELFF. As DNA, the CDR3 is TGTGCCAGCAGCCAAGAGAGACCGACTGGGGGCAACACCGGGGAGCTGTTTTTT. The chain employs TRBV4-2 and TRBJ2-2, with a weak D call TRBD1 (6 bases). This CDR3 has 18 amino acids. Germline CDR1 and CDR2: LGHNA and YNFKEQ. Trimming took off 0 bases at V and 2 bases at J, with 16 bases between the two ends.